Given below is one T cell receptor (beta chain) in context. Its antigen remains unidentified. Each diagnosis drew on symptoms, thyroxine, TRAb, thyroid ultrasound and orbital computed tomography findings. The CDR3 extends over 14 amino acids. V gave up 5 bases and J gave up 7 bases, with 15 bases separating them. Germline values: CDR1 SGHTA, CDR2 FQGNSA. This entry comes from a study of T cells in Graves' hyperthyroidism and ophthalmopathy. The source material, RNA transcripts, was used to amplify TCR beta CDR3 regions. A first-round RT-PCR of the TCR CDR3 used the HTBI primer set. TCRdb ran MiXCR on the multiplex PCR reads and lists one entry per CDR3 protein. The sample includes approximately 620,000 distinct CDR3 sequences, 16% of them seen just once. Study-level points and caveats: A median 6.5 months before onset, the model predicted ophthalmopathy.

The chain joins TRBV7-2 to TRBJ1-5, with D perhaps matching TRBD1 (5 bases). Sample: blood. The TCR originated in a woman aged 40 to 50 with Graves' ophthalmopathy. The DNA for the CDR3 is TGTGCCAGCAGCCCTGGGGCCCAAGGCCAGCCCCAGCATTTT. It yields the protein CASSPGAQGQPQHF.